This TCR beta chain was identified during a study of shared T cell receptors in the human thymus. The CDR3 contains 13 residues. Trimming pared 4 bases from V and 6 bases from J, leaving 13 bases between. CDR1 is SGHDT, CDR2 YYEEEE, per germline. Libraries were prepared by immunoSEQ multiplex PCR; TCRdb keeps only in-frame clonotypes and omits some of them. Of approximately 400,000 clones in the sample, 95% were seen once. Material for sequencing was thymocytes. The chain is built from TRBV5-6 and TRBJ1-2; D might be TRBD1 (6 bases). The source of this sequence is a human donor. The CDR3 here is CASSALGGDGYTF. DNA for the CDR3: TGTGCCAGCAGCGCACTTGGGGGCGATGGCTACACCTTC.